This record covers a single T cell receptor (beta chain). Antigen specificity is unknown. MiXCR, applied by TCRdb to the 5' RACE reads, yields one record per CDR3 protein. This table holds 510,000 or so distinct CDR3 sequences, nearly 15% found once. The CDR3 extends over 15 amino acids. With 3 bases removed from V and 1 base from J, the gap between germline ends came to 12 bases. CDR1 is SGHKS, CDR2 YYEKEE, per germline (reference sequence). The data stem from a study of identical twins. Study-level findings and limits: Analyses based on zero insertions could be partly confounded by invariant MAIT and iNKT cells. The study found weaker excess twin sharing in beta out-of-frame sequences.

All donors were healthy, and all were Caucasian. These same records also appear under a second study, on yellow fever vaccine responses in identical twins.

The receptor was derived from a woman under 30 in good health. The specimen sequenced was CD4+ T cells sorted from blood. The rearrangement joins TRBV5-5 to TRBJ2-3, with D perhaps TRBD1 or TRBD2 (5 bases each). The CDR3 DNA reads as TGTGCCAGCAGCTGGGGGAGCCAGGGCACAGATACGCAGTATTTT. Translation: CASSWGSQGTDTQYF.